The present entry profiles one T cell receptor (beta chain) with its context. What it binds is not known. The sample is drawn from a study of yellow fever vaccine responses in identical twins. TCRdb reprocessed the RT-PCR reads via MiXCR and lists one record per CDR3 protein. In the table there are about 9,000 distinct CDR3 sequences, roughly 88% of which are singletons. CDR3 length equals 15 residues. Trimming cost V 7 bases and J 4 bases, with 17 bases left between them. CDR1 is SNHLY, CDR2 FYNNEI, per germline. Study-level findings and limits: Twins showed a vaccine T cell response that reportedly seemed partly convergent, partly personalized.

V usage is TRBV2 and J usage is TRBJ2-1; perhaps D is TRBD1 or TRBD2 (5 bases each). The TCR originated in a woman younger than 30 who received the yellow fever vaccine. The sample was T cells from blood (PBMCs), unsorted or a sorted subset (not recorded which), taken before or after yellow fever vaccination (not recorded which). CDR3 sequence: CASTPSEGFYNEQFF. The CDR3 DNA is TGTGCCAGCACCCCTTCCGAGGGGTTTTACAATGAGCAGTTCTTC.